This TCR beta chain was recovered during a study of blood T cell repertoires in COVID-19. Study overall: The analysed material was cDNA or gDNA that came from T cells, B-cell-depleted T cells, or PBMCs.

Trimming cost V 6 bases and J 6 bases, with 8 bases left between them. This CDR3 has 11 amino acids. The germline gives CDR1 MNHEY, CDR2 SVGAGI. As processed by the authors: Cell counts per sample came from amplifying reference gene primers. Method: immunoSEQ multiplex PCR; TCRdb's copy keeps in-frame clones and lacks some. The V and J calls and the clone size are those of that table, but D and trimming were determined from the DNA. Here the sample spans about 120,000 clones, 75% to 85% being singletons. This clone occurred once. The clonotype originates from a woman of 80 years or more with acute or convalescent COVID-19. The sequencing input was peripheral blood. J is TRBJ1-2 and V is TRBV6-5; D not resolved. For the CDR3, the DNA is TGTGCCAGCAGGGCCCAAGATGGCTACACCTTC. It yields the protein CASRAQDGYTF.